The next 26 T cell receptor beta chains were all read from a single sample in a study of T-cell reconstitution after alpha-beta-depleted transplantation in children (dated by TCRdb to 2016 to 2018). The library was built by means of PCR. This sample was sequenced with an Illumina HiSeq 2500. TCR library preparation used molecular barcoding, with unique molecular identifiers applied to normalize quantification of the TCRbeta repertoire. The public reads were run again by TCRdb, first through fastp at Q25 and then through MiXCR, and only productive beta chains were kept. All rows with the same CDR3 protein become a single entry with the most common DNA and genes. The sample yields more than 550,000 distinct CDR3 sequences; about 11% were counted once. The ten largest make up roughly 4% of the sample. The sequences come from PBMCs from the stem cell graft donor, collected from the stem cell graft. The source of these receptors is a human donor who donated a stem cell graft to a child with acute myeloid leukemia.

The table lists this clonotype with a few counts. CDR3 coding DNA: TGCGCCAGCAGCCAGACCCAAACAAGGGAGCTGTTTTTT. It is translated as CASSQTQTRELFF. The rearrangement links TRBV4-3 to TRBJ2-2; the D is unclear. Looked up from germline, CDR1 is LGHNA and CDR2 is YSLEER. V shed 3 bases and J shed 9 bases, with 11 bases lying between them. This CDR3 is 13 amino acids long.

V gene TRBV12-5 combines with J gene TRBJ1-1; D not resolved. Germline V gene data show CDR1 as LGHNT and CDR2 as FRNRAP. The CDR3 totals 13 residues. The V end lost 7 bases, the J end lost 4 bases, and 13 bases lay between the germline ends. For the CDR3, the DNA is TGTGCTAGTGCCCCGGGCCCTCCCACTGAAGCTTTCTTT. This sequence encodes CASAPGPPTEAFF. Using reference TRBV12-5 and TRBJ1-1 for the parts outside the CDR3, the full variable domain is DARVTQTPRHKVTEMGQEVTMRCQPILGHNTVFWYRQTMMQGLELLAYFRNRAPLDDSGMPKDRFSAEMPDATLATLKIQPSEPRDSAVYFCASAPGPPTEAFFGQGTRLTVV.

Ten or more counts support this clonotype. The chain is built from TRBV5-6 and TRBJ2-3; D is unresolved. Trimming cost V 2 bases and J 0 bases, with 4 bases left between them. The CDR3 spans 13 residues. CDR1 and CDR2 (germline): SGHDT, YYEEEE. The CDR3 loop reads CASSFESTDTQYF. The CDR3 bases are TGTGCCAGCAGCTTCGAAAGCACAGATACGCAGTATTTT.

The sample holds a few counts of this clonotype. The rearrangement joins TRBV5-1 to TRBJ1-1, with no clear D. This CDR3 comprises 15 residues. CDR1 is SGHRS, CDR2 YFSETQ, per germline. V shed 2 bases and J shed 4 bases, with 15 bases lying between them. The CDR3 spells CASSFGPLRATEAFF. DNA of the CDR3: TGCGCCAGCAGCTTTGGCCCACTTCGGGCCACTGAAGCTTTCTTT.

This chain links TRBV12-3 or TRBV12-4 with TRBJ2-2; tentative D call: TRBD2 (6 bases). Trimming left V 5 bases short and J 6 bases short, with 13 bases between. There are 14 residues in the CDR3. The CDR3 nucleotides read TGTGCCAGCAGTGCTAGCGATTGGGCCGGGGAGCTGTTTTTT. Translated, it gives CASSASDWAGELFF.

At least ten counts were recorded for this clonotype. The V call is TRBV15, the J call TRBJ1-1; a weak D match, TRBD1 (5 bases). The V end was cut by 3 bases, the J end by 7 bases, with 21 bases between. Germline loops: CDR1 LNHNV, CDR2 YYDKDF (reference sequence). The CDR3 is 16 residues long. The CDR3 here is CATSSQDNGVRGEAFF. The CDR3 DNA is TGTGCCACCAGCAGCCAGGACAATGGGGTGCGTGGTGAAGCTTTCTTT.

There are a few counts of this clonotype. The V and J genes are TRBV25-1 and TRBJ1-5, with TRBD1 identical over 7 bases. Unmatched junction bases numbered 6, after V lost 5 bases and J lost 8 bases. The CDR3 loop spans 13 amino acids. CDR1 and CDR2 from the germline V gene are MGHDK and SYGVNS. CDR3 amino acids: CASSRDSKEPQHF. In DNA form, the CDR3 reads TGTGCCAGCAGTCGGGACAGTAAGGAGCCCCAGCATTTT.

A few counts support this clonotype. The rearrangement uses TRBV5-6 and TRBJ2-1, with D perhaps TRBD1 (6 bases). Germline V gene sequence: CDR1 SGHDT, CDR2 YYEEEE. Trimming removed 4 bases from V and 7 bases from J, with 18 bases in between. The CDR3 is made up of 15 amino acids. CDR3 coding DNA: TGTGCCAGCAGCGTCGGACAGTACGGTTGTAATGAGCAGTTCTTC. It yields the protein CASSVGQYGCNEQFF.

This clonotype was counted between two and nine times. V usage is TRBV4-2 and J usage is TRBJ1-5; D is unclear. CDR1 and CDR2 (germline): LGHNA, YNFKEQ. Trimming took off 0 bases at V and 2 bases at J, with 8 bases between the two ends. The CDR3 totals 15 residues. The CDR3 sequence is CASSQDRAGNQPQHF. The CDR3 nucleotides are TGTGCCAGCAGCCAAGATCGGGCAGGCAATCAGCCCCAGCATTTT.

This clonotype has more than one count but fewer than ten. This chain connects TRBV11-2 to TRBJ2-5; 7 positions agree with TRBD2. The germline CDR1 and CDR2 sequences are SGHAT and FQNNGV. This CDR3 region has 15 residues. J gave up 2 bases and V 5 bases, and 8 bases lay outside the gene matches. The DNA of the CDR3 is TGTGCCAGCAGCCGGGACTACCGGGGGCAAGAGACCCAGTACTTC. Its translation: CASSRDYRGQETQYF.

This clonotype was found a few times. The rearrangement joins TRBV4-3 to TRBJ2-5, with D perhaps matching TRBD1 or TRBD2 (5 bases each). Trimming took off 0 bases at V and 3 bases at J, with 14 bases between the two ends. Per the germline V gene, CDR1 is LGHNA and CDR2 is YSLEER. The CDR3 extends over 16 amino acids. CDR3 residues: CASSQDPGRLKETQYF. The CDR3 DNA reads as TGCGCCAGCAGCCAAGATCCGGGACGATTAAAAGAGACCCAGTACTTC.

The chain recombines TRBV6-2 or TRBV6-3 with TRBJ1-5; TRBD1 aligns across 9 bases. Germline values: CDR1 MNHEY, CDR2 SVGEGT. CDR3 length: 16 residues. J lost 1 base, V lost 6 bases, and 7 bases had no gene match. CDR3 loop: CASSKGQGRSNQPQHF. The DNA for the CDR3 is TGTGCCAGCAGCAAGGGACAGGGTCGCAGCAATCAGCCCCAGCATTTT.

The sample holds a few counts of this clonotype. This sequence joins TRBV7-8 and TRBJ2-7; maybe TRBD2 (6 bases). V was clipped by 8 bases and J by 3 bases, with 23 bases between them. Germline V lookup: CDR1 SGHVS, CDR2 FQNEAQ. This CDR3 has 16 residues. CDR3 sequence: CASLPWGEGLDYEQYF. In DNA, the CDR3 is TGTGCCAGCTTACCATGGGGGGAAGGTTTGGACTACGAGCAGTACTTC.

At least ten counts were recorded for this clonotype. This chain connects TRBV12-3 or TRBV12-4 to TRBJ2-2; 7 positions agree with TRBD2. Germline trimming cut 8 bases from V and 4 bases from J; bases unmatched to any gene: 10. The CDR3 is 15 amino acids. The CDR3 DNA is TGTGCCAGCGATGGGGGAGGGCCCCGCACCGGGGAGCTGTTTTTT. It specifies CASDGGGPRTGELFF.

This clonotype was recorded a few times. The V gene is TRBV7-2, the J gene TRBJ2-7; 11 positions match TRBD2. Trimming at V came to 3 bases and at J to 5 bases, leaving 3 bases not matched to a gene. CDR1 is SGHTA, CDR2 FQGNSA, per germline. CDR3 size: 14 residues. The CDR3 spells CASSLRLAGNEQYF. The CDR3 nucleotides read TGTGCCAGCAGCTTGAGACTAGCGGGGAACGAGCAGTACTTC.

This clonotype has a handful of counts. The chain uses TRBV20-1 and TRBJ2-2, with TRBD2 matching 8 bases. The germline V gene has CDR1 DFQATT and CDR2 SNEGSKA (reference sequence). The CDR3 has 15 amino acids. The V gene end was trimmed by 6 bases and the J gene end by 1 base; junction bases not matched to a gene: 7. The CDR3 DNA sequence: TGCAGTGCCTTTCCGGGAGGGTTGAACACCGGGGAGCTGTTTTTT. Translated, it gives CSAFPGGLNTGELFF.

This rearrangement joins TRBV20-1 to TRBJ2-1, with D unclear. Between the trimmed V and J ends, which lost 6 bases and 7 bases, there was a span of 7 bases. Germline lookup yields CDR1 DFQATT and CDR2 SNEGSKA (reference sequence). The CDR3 totals 10 residues. The CDR3 reads CSAEKNEQFF. The CDR3 coding sequence is TGCAGTGCCGAGAAAAATGAGCAGTTCTTC.

This clonotype was seen only a few times. The rearrangement uses TRBV30 and TRBJ2-2; 9 positions agree with TRBD1. CDR3 length: 15 residues. V shed 5 bases and J 5 bases; nucleotides not matched to a gene: 9. CDR1 and CDR2 from the germline V gene are GTSNPN and SVGIG (reference sequence). CDR3 loop: CAWADWTGVTGELFF. CDR3 DNA sequence: TGTGCCTGGGCCGACTGGACAGGGGTGACCGGGGAGCTGTTTTTT.

The chain carries TRBV3-1 and TRBJ1-1, with D perhaps TRBD1 (6 bases). CDR1 and CDR2 (germline): LGHDT, YNNKEL (reference sequence). CDR3 length: 13 residues. The V end was cut by 4 bases, the J end by 9 bases, with 15 bases between. CDR3 coding DNA: TGTGCCAGCAGCCTACGTGGCGGGGGGCAAGCTTTCTTT. This sequence encodes CASSLRGGGQAFF.

This clonotype has ten or more counts. V and J are TRBV2 and TRBJ1-4; 9 bases align to TRBD1. V shed 4 bases and J 12 bases; nucleotides not matched to a gene: 9. CDR1 and CDR2 (germline): SNHLY, FYNNEI. The CDR3 has 14 amino acids. The CDR3 bases are TGTGCCAGCAGTGGGGAGACAGGGGGTTCGGAACTGTTTTTT. This sequence encodes CASSGETGGSELFF.

The rearrangement uses TRBV20-1 and TRBJ2-5; 7 bases map to TRBD2. The CDR3 is 15 residues long. Germline values: CDR1 DFQATT, CDR2 SNEGSKA (reference sequence). Germline trimming cut 3 bases from V and 0 bases from J; bases unmatched to any gene: 7. The CDR3 DNA sequence: TGCAGTGCTAGTGGGCTAGCGGAGTACCAAGAGACCCAGTACTTC. Amino acids: CSASGLAEYQETQYF.

This clonotype was seen a handful of times. This sequence joins TRBV29-1 and TRBJ1-4, with D hard to call. V lost 6 bases, J lost 4 bases, and 6 bases lay in between. CDR3 length: 11 residues. Germline assignment: CDR1 SQVTM and CDR2 ANQGSEA. The CDR3, as DNA: TGCAGCGTCGTGGATAATGAAAAACTGTTTTTT. Translating gives CSVVDNEKLFF. The entire variable domain, with the rest obtained from reference TRBV29-1 and TRBJ1-4, is as follows: SAVISQKPSRDICQRGTSLTIQCQVDSQVTMMFWYRQQPGQSLTLIATANQGSEATYESGFVIDKFPISRPNLTFSTLTVSNMSPEDSSIYLCSVVDNEKLFFGSGTQLSVL.

This clonotype was counted only a few times. This chain joins TRBV7-9 and TRBJ2-7; 10 bases fit TRBD2. There are 16 residues in the CDR3. Germline assignment: CDR1 SEHNR and CDR2 FQNEAQ (reference sequence). V shed 2 bases and J 6 bases; nucleotides not matched to a gene: 10. CDR3 loop: CASSLMGSSGRAEQYF. For the CDR3, the DNA is TGTGCCAGCAGCTTAATGGGCTCTAGCGGGAGAGCCGAGCAGTACTTC. Filled out from reference TRBV7-9 and TRBJ2-7, the complete variable domain reads DTGVSQNPRHKITKRGQNVTFRCDPISEHNRLYWYRQTLGQGPEFLTYFQNEAQLEKSRLLSDRFSAERPKGSFSTLEIQRTEQGDSAMYLCASSLMGSSGRAEQYFGPGTRLTVT.

There are a few counts of this clonotype. The chain recombines TRBV28 with TRBJ1-6; no firm D call. The germline V gene encodes CDR1 MDHEN and CDR2 SYDVKM. V lost 3 bases and J 10 bases, leaving 7 bases between the germline ends. The CDR3 extends over 12 amino acids. The CDR3 DNA sequence: TGTGCCAGCAGTTTGGTGGGATCACCCCTCCACTTT. This gives the protein CASSLVGSPLHF. The full variable domain, its missing parts supplied by reference TRBV28 and TRBJ1-6, is DVKVTQSSRYLVKRTGEKVFLECVQDMDHENMFWYRQDPGLGLRLIYFSYDVKMKEKGDIPEGYSVSREKKERFSLILESASTNQTSMYLCASSLVGSPLHFGNGTRLTVT.

The chain links TRBV19 to TRBJ2-1, with D unresolved. Germline CDR1 and CDR2: LNHDA and SQIVND (reference sequence). The CDR3 is made up of 12 amino acids. Between the trimmed V and J ends, which lost 4 bases and 4 bases, there was a span of 5 bases. The CDR3 nucleotides read TGTGCCAGTAGTAGAGTATACAATGAGCAGTTCTTC. Its translation is CASSRVYNEQFF. The whole variable domain, remainder taken from reference TRBV19 and TRBJ2-1, is DGGITQSPKYLFRKEGQNVTLSCEQNLNHDAMYWYRQDPGQGLRLIYYSQIVNDFQKGDIAEGYSVSREKKESFPLTVTSAQKNPTAFYLCASSRVYNEQFFGPGTRLTVL.

This clonotype was seen a handful of times. This chain joins TRBV15 and TRBJ2-1; 8 bases are a match to TRBD2. Looked up from germline, CDR1 is LNHNV and CDR2 is YYDKDF (reference sequence). Germline trimming cut 7 bases from V and 4 bases from J; bases unmatched to any gene: 9. The CDR3 contains 15 residues. The CDR3 loop is CATTAIAGRYNEQFF. The CDR3 DNA reads TGTGCCACCACCGCGATAGCGGGAAGGTACAATGAGCAGTTCTTC.